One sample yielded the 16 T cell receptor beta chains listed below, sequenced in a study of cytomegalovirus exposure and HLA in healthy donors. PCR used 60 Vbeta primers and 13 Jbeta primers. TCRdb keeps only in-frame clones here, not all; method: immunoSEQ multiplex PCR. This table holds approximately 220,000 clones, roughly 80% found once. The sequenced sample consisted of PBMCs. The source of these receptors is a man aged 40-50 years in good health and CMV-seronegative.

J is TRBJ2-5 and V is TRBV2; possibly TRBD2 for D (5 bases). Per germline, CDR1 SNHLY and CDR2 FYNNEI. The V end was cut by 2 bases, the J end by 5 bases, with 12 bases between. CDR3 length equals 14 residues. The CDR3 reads CASSEQAGAETQYF. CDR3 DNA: TGTGCCAGCAGTGAACAGGCGGGTGCGGAGACCCAGTACTTC.

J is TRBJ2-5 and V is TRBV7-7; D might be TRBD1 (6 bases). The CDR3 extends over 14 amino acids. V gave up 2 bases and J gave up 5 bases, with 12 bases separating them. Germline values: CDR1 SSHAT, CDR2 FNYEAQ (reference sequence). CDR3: CASSLMTGDETQYF. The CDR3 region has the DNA TGTGCCAGCAGCTTAATGACAGGAGACGAGACCCAGTACTTC.

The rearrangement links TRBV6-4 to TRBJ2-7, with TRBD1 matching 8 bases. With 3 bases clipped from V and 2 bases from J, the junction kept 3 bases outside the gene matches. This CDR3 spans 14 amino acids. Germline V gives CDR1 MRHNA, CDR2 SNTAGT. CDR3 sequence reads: CASSEGRGPYEQYF. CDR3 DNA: TGTGCCAGCAGTGAGGGCAGGGGGCCCTACGAGCAGTACTTC.

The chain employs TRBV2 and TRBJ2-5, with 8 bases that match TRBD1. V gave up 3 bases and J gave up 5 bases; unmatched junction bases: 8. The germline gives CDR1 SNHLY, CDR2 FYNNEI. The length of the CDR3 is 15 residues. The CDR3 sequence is CASSDSGRGPETQYF. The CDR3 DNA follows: TGTGCCAGCAGTGATTCGGGCAGGGGGCCGGAGACCCAGTACTTC.

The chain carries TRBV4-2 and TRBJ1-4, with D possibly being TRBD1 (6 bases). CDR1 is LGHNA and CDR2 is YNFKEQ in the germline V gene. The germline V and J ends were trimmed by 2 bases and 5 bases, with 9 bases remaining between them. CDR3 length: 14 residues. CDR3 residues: CASSQPGTNEKLFF. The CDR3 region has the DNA TGTGCCAGCAGCCAACCGGGGACAAATGAAAAACTGTTTTTT.

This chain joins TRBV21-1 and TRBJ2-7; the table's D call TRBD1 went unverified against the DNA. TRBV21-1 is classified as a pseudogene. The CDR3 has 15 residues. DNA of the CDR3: TGTGCCAGCAGCAAAGGGAGACAGGGACCAGAGGAGCAGTACTTC. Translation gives CASSKGRQGPEEQYF.

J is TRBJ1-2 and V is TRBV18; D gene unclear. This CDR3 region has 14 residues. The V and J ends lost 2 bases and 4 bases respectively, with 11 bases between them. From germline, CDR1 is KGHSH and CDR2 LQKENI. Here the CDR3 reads CASSPTEGSYGYTF. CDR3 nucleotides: TGTGCCAGCTCACCAACGGAGGGCTCCTATGGCTACACCTTC.

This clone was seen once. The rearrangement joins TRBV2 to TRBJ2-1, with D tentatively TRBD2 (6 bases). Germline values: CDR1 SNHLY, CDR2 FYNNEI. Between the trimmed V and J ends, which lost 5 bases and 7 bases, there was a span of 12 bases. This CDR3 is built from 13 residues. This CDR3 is CASSQGGPNEQFF. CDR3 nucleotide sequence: TGTGCCAGCAGTCAGGGAGGTCCAAATGAGCAGTTCTTC.

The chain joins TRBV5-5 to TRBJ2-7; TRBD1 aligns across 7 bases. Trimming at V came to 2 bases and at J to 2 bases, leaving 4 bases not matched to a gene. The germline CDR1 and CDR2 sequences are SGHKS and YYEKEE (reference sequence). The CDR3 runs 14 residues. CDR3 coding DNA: TGTGCCAGCAGCTTCGACAGGGACCCCTACGAGCAGTACTTC. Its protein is CASSFDRDPYEQYF.

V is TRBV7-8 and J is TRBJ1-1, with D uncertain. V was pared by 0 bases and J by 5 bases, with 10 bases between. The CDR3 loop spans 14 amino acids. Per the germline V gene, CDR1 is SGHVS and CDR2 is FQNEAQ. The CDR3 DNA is TGTGCCAGCAGCTTAGCTTGGGGAGGAACTGAAGCTTTCTTT. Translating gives CASSLAWGGTEAFF.

CDR3 coding DNA: TGCGCCAGCAGCTTACTAGCGGGAGTACCCTACGAGCAGTACTTC. Translated, it gives CASSLLAGVPYEQYF. The chain joins TRBV5-1 to TRBJ2-7; TRBD2 matches at 11 bases. After removal of 2 bases from V and 2 bases from J, the junction contained 3 bases not matched to a gene. Germline V gene data show CDR1 as SGHRS and CDR2 as YFSETQ. This CDR3 has 15 amino acids.

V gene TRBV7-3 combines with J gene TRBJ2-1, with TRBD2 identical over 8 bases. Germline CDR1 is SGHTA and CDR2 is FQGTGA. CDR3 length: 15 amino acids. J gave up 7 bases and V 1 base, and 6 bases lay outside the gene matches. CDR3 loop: CASSLKRSGTNEQFF. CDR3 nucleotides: TGTGCCAGCAGCTTAAAACGTAGCGGGACTAATGAGCAGTTCTTC.

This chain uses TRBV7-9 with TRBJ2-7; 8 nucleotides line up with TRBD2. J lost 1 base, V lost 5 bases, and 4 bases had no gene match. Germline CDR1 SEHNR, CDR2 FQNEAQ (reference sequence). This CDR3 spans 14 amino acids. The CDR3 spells CASSPLAGSYEQYF. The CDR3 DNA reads TGTGCCAGCAGCCCTCTAGCGGGTTCCTACGAGCAGTACTTC.

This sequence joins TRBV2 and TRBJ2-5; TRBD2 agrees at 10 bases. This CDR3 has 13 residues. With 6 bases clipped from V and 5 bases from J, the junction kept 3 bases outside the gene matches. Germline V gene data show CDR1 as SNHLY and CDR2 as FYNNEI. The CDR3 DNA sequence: TGTGCCAGCAGACTAGCGGGAACGGAGACCCAGTACTTC. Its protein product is CASRLAGTETQYF.

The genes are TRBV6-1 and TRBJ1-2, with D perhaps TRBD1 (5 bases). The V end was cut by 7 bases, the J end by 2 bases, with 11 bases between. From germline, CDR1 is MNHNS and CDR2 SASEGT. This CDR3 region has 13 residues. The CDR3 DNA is TGTGCCAGCAAAAGGGGTACGAACTATGGCTACACCTTC. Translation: CASKRGTNYGYTF.

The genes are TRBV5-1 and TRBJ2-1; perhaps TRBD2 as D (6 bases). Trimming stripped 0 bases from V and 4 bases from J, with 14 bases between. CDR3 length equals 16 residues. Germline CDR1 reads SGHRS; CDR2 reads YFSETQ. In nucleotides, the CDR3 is TGCGCCAGCAGCTTGGGGAGGGCCTTACAATACAATGAGCAGTTCTTC. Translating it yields CASSLGRALQYNEQFF.